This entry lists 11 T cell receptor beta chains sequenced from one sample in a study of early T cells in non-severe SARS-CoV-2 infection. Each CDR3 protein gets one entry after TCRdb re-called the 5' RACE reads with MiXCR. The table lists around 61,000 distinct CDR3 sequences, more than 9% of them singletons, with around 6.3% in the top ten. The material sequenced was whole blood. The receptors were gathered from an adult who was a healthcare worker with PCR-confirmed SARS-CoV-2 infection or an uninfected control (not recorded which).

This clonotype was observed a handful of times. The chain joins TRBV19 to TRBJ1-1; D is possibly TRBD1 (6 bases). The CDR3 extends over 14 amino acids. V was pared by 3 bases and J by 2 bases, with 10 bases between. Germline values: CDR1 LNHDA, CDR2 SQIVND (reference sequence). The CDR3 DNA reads TGTGCCAGTAGTATGGCAGGGGTTAACACTGAAGCTTTCTTT. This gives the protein CASSMAGVNTEAFF.

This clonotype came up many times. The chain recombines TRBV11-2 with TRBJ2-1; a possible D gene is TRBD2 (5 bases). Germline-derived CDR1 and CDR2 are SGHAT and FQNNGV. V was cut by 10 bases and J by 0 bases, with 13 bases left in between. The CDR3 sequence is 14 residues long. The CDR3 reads CATQRSSSYNEQFF. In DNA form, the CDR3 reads TGTGCCACCCAGCGGAGTAGCTCCTACAATGAGCAGTTCTTC. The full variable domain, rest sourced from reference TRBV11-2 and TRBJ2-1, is EAGVAQSPRYKIIEKRQSVAFWCNPISGHATLYWYQQILGQGPKLLIQFQNNGVVDDSQLPKDRFSAERLKGVDSTLKIQPAKLEDSAVYLCATQRSSSYNEQFFGPGTRLTVL.

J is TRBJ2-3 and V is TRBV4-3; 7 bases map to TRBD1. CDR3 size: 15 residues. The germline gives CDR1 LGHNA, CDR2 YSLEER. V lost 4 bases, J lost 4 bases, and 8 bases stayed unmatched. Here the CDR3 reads CASSLNRGRADTQYF. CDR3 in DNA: TGCGCCAGCAGCCTGAACAGGGGTAGGGCAGATACGCAGTATTTT.

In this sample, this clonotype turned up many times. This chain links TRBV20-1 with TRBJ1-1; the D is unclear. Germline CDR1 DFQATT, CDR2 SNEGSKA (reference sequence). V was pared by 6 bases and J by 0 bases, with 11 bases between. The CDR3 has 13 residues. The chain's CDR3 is CSASRDMNTEAFF. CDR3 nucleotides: TGCAGTGCGAGCAGAGACATGAACACTGAAGCTTTCTTT.

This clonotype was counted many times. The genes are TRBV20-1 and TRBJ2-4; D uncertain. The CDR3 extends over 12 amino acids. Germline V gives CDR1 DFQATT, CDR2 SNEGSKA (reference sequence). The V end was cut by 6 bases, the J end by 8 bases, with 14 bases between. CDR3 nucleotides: TGCAGTGCCCCCGGAGATGATGACATTCAGTACTTC. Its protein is CSAPGDDDIQYF.

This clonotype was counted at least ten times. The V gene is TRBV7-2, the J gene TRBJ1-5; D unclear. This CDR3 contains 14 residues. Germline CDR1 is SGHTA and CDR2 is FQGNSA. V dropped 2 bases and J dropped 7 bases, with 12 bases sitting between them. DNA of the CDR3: TGTGCCAGCAGCTTAAAATTTAGAGACCAGCCCCAGCATTTT. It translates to CASSLKFRDQPQHF.

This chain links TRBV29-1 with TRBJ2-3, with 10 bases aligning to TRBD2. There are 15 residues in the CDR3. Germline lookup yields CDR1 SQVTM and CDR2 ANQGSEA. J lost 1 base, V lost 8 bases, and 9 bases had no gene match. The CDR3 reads CSFHFSGRGTDTQYF. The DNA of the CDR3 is TGCAGCTTTCATTTCAGCGGGAGGGGCACAGATACGCAGTATTTT.

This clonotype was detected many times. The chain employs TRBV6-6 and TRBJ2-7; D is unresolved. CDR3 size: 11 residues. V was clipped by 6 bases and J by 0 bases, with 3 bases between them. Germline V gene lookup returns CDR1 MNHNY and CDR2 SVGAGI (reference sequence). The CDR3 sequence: CASRDSYEQYF. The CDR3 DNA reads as TGTGCCAGCAGGGACTCCTACGAGCAGTACTTC.

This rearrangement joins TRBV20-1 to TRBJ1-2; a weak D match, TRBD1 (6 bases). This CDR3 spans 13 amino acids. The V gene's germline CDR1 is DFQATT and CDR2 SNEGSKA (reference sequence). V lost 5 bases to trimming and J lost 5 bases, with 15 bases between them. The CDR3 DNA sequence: TGCAGTGCTCCCCCCCAGGGGAGGTATGGCTACACCTTC. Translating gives CSAPPQGRYGYTF.

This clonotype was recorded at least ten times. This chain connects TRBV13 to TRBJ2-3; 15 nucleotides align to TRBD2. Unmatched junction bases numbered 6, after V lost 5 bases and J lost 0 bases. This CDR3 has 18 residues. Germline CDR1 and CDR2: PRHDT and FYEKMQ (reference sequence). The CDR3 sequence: CASSPGTSGRRSTDTQYF. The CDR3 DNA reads TGTGCCAGCAGCCCAGGGACTAGCGGGAGGAGGAGCACAGATACGCAGTATTTT.

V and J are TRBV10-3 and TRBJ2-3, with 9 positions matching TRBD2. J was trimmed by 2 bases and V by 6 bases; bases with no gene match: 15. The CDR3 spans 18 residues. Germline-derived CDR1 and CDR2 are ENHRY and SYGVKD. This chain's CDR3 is CAIRKGLSAGGLTDTQYF. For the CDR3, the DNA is TGTGCCATCAGAAAGGGCCTTTCAGCGGGAGGACTCACAGATACGCAGTATTTT.